The rows below give T cell receptor beta chains drawn from one sample of a study of T cell changes during pregnancy in multiple sclerosis. Only in-frame clones appear in the TCRdb table, and some are missing; sequencing was by immunoSEQ multiplex PCR. The repertoire holds about 23,000 clones, with 80% to 90% as singletons. This material consisted of CD8+ T cells from peripheral blood mononuclear cells, taken in the first trimester of pregnancy. The receptors originated from a female donor with multiple sclerosis, enrolled in a pregnancy study. The CDR3 runs from the conserved cysteine through the conserved F or W. Fields, in order: CDR3 DNA, CDR3 protein, V gene, D gene, J gene, clone size, CDR3 length. A D gene is named only where the DNA matches it firmly. Only some rows state a clone size, as once, few, many or a class for expanded clones.

TGTGCCAGCAGCAAAGTCTGGCAGGGTTTC	CASSKVWQGF	TRBV21-1	NA	TRBJ1-2	NA	10
TGTGCCAGCAGTCTGCGGGCTGACAATGAGCAGTTCTTC	CASSLRADNEQFF	TRBV6-5	NA	TRBJ2-1	NA	13
TGTGCCAGCAGCTTACCACTAGCGGGAGGCTGGTCTGTGCAGTACTTC	CASSLPLAGGWSVQYF	TRBV7-9	TRBD2	TRBJ2-7	NA	16
TGTGCCAGCAGTCTTTCCCCCTACAATGAGCAGTTCTTC	CASSLSPYNEQFF	TRBV27	NA	TRBJ2-1	once	13
TGTGCCAGCAGGTGGACAGGGCTTGGGGAGCAGTACTTC	CASRWTGLGEQYF	TRBV27	TRBD1	TRBJ2-7	NA	13
TGCGCCAGCACCGAGCGGGGGGACCCCCGTGAAAAACTGTTTTTT	CASTERGDPREKLFF	TRBV5-1	NA	TRBJ1-4	NA	15
TGTGCCAGCAGTTCCCTTGGAGGGATTGGTTCAGATACGCAGTATTTT	CASSSLGGIGSDTQYF	TRBV6-5	NA	TRBJ2-3	NA	16
TGTGCCAGCAGCTTTCGGCAGACGACAGGAGAGGGGAAGGTCCACGAGCAGTACTTC	CASSFRQTTGEGKVHEQYF	TRBV7-9	NA	TRBJ2-7	NA	19
TGTGCCAGCACTACCGGGACAGCTGGGGATTTT	CASTTGTAGDF	TRBV2	TRBD1	TRBJ2-3	NA	11
TGTGCCAGCAGTGAAGTAGCGGGGGCCCTCACAGATACGCAGTATTTT	CASSEVAGALTDTQYF	TRBV6-1	TRBD2	TRBJ2-3	NA	16
TGTGCCAGCAGTCTGGACAGCGTCCGGGACGAGCAGTACTTC	CASSLDSVRDEQYF	TRBV6-5	NA	TRBJ2-7	NA	14
TGTGCCAGTAGTTTCGGGAGCAATGAGCAGTTCTTC	CASSFGSNEQFF	TRBV19	NA	TRBJ2-1	NA	12
TGCGCCAGCAGCCAAGATCGAGGCGGGAGTGGCACAGATACGCAGTATTTT	CASSQDRGGSGTDTQYF	TRBV4-3	TRBD2	TRBJ2-3	NA	17
TGTGCCAGTAGTGCCCTAGGGACAGGCTACGAGCAGTACTTC	CASSALGTGYEQYF	TRBV19	TRBD1	TRBJ2-7	NA	14
TGTGCCAGCAGTTTATCAGCCCCAGGCAACTCCTACGAGCAGTACTTC	CASSLSAPGNSYEQYF	TRBV27	NA	TRBJ2-7	NA	16
TGTGCCAGCAGCCCCCGTAGCGGGGGAGAGACCCAGTACTTC	CASSPRSGGETQYF	TRBV13	TRBD2	TRBJ2-5	NA	14
TGTGCCAGCACCGAGCCCGGCGGAACTAAGACCCAGTACTTC	CASTEPGGTKTQYF	TRBV5-4	NA	TRBJ2-5	NA	14
TGTGCCAGCAGCTTAGTGGCGGGAGGAAGCGTCGGGGAGCTGTTTTTT	CASSLVAGGSVGELFF	TRBV7-9	TRBD2	TRBJ2-2	NA	16
TGTGCCAGCAGCGCTGGTACAGGGGATGGCTACACCTTC	CASSAGTGDGYTF	TRBV9	TRBD1	TRBJ1-2	NA	13
TGTGCCAGCAGCCACGAACAGGGGGCTTGGGGCTATGGCTACACCTTC	CASSHEQGAWGYGYTF	TRBV14	TRBD1	TRBJ1-2	NA	16
TGTGCCAGCAGCCCCGGACTAGCGGGATCCGGGGGCAATGAGCAGTTCTTC	CASSPGLAGSGGNEQFF	TRBV28	TRBD2	TRBJ2-1	NA	17
TGTGCCAGCAGTTTTTCGACGTTCGGGGAGCAGTACTTC	CASSFSTFGEQYF	TRBV27	NA	TRBJ2-7	NA	13
TGTGCCAGCAGCTCCGGGGCGGGAGTCGAGCAGTTCTTC	CASSSGAGVEQFF	TRBV7-9	TRBD2	TRBJ2-1	NA	13
TGCGCCAGCAGCCAAGGGACAGGGGTTTTCGCCAAAAACATTCAGTACTTC	CASSQGTGVFAKNIQYF	TRBV4-1	TRBD1	TRBJ2-4	NA	17
TGTGCCTGGCAGTCCCGGCTGGGACTAGCCAAAAACATTCAGTACTTC	CAWQSRLGLAKNIQYF	TRBV30	NA	TRBJ2-4	NA	16
TGTGCCAGCAGTGAAGGGGGCGAGCTGTTTTTT	CASSEGGELFF	TRBV6-4	TRBD1	TRBJ2-2	NA	11
TGCGCCAGCACCTCTGGAGCGAACGAGCAGTTCTTC	CASTSGANEQFF	TRBV10-1	NA	TRBJ2-1	once	12
TGTGCCTGGAGGAATACCGGGACTAGCGGGAAAAGCTCCTACAATGAGCAGTTCTTC	CAWRNTGTSGKSSYNEQFF	TRBV30	TRBD2	TRBJ2-1	NA	19
TGTGCCAGCAGTCTAGGGACTAGCGGATACAATGAGCAGTTCTTC	CASSLGTSGYNEQFF	TRBV6-6	TRBD2	TRBJ2-1	NA	15
TGTGCCAGCTTTTCGGGGAGCGGCACTGAAGCTTTCTTT	CASFSGSGTEAFF	TRBV27	NA	TRBJ1-1	NA	13
TGTGCCAGCAGCGGGACTAACTCCTACGAGCAGTACTTC	CASSGTNSYEQYF	TRBV9	NA	TRBJ2-7	NA	13
TGTGCCAGCAGTGAAAGAACGGAGCGGTACTCCTACGAGCAGTACTTC	CASSERTERYSYEQYF	TRBV6-1	NA	TRBJ2-7	NA	16
TGTGCCAGCTACCCTACCGGGACAGCCAATCAGCCCCAGCATTTT	CASYPTGTANQPQHF	TRBV28	TRBD1	TRBJ1-5	NA	15
TGTGCCAGCAGTGGGTTACCAGGGACAGTGAGTTCCGGGGAGCTGTTTTTT	CASSGLPGTVSSGELFF	TRBV27	TRBD1	TRBJ2-2	NA	17
TGTGCCAGCAGTGCAGGGGCAAATCAGCCCCAGCATTTT	CASSAGANQPQHF	TRBV6-4	NA	TRBJ1-5	NA	13
TGTGCCAGCAGTTCTCGGACAGTTGGGAACATTCAGTACTTC	CASSSRTVGNIQYF	TRBV28	NA	TRBJ2-4	NA	14
TGTGCCAGCAGTTTCCTAAGCGGGGGCCCCTACGAGCAGTACTTC	CASSFLSGGPYEQYF	TRBV27	TRBD2	TRBJ2-7	NA	15
TGCAGTGCTAGTTGGGCTGTCGAGCAGTACTTC	CSASWAVEQYF	TRBV20-1	NA	TRBJ2-7	NA	11
TGTGCCACTGAGCGGGAGGCATCCTACGAGCAGTACTTC	CATEREASYEQYF	TRBV11-2	TRBD2	TRBJ2-7	NA	13
TGTGCCAGCAGCTTGAGGCCTAGCGGAGACAATGAGCAGTTCTTC	CASSLRPSGDNEQFF	TRBV5-6	TRBD2	TRBJ2-1	NA	15
TGTGCCAGCAGTTATGCGGGCGAGGGGCCCCAGCATTTT	CASSYAGEGPQHF	TRBV6-5	NA	TRBJ1-5	NA	13
TGTGCCAGTAGTATCAGTACGGGAGGCCCGCTGGAGACCCAGTACTTC	CASSISTGGPLETQYF	TRBV19	TRBD2	TRBJ2-5	NA	16
TGTGCCAGCAGCCGCTTGACAGGGACGGTTGAGCAGTTCTTC	CASSRLTGTVEQFF	TRBV7-6	TRBD1	TRBJ2-1	NA	14
TGTGCCAGCAGGGAGTTCACCAAAAACATTCAGTACTTC	CASREFTKNIQYF	TRBV6-1	NA	TRBJ2-4	NA	13
TGTGCCAGCAGCTTAGAGGCGGGATACGATCAGCCCCAGCATTTT	CASSLEAGYDQPQHF	TRBV7-6	NA	TRBJ1-5	NA	15
TGTGCCAGCAGTGAAATTATTAGCGGGCGCACCTACGAGCAGTACTTC	CASSEIISGRTYEQYF	TRBV6-1	TRBD2	TRBJ2-7	NA	16
TGTGCCAGCAGCCCACCGACAGGGGTCTCCAATGAGCAGTTCTTC	CASSPPTGVSNEQFF	TRBV5-6	TRBD1	TRBJ2-1	NA	15
TGTGCCAGCAGTTTTGGCCGCCGAGGCATTGACTATGGCTACACCTTC	CASSFGRRGIDYGYTF	TRBV28	NA	TRBJ1-2	NA	16
TGCAGCGTTGAGGCGGGGGTAGTGGTGGGCACTGAAGCTTTCTTT	CSVEAGVVVGTEAFF	TRBV29-1	NA	TRBJ1-1	NA	15
TGCGCCAGCAGCCACACGGGGACAGGGATCACCGGGGAGCTGTTTTTT	CASSHTGTGITGELFF	TRBV4-1	TRBD1	TRBJ2-2	NA	16
TGCGCCAGCAGCTCCTGGACAGAATCCTCTGGAAACACCATATATTTT	CASSSWTESSGNTIYF	TRBV4-3	NA	TRBJ1-3	NA	16
TGTGCCAGCAGTTCAGGACAGGGAGGCTACGAGCAGTACTTC	CASSSGQGGYEQYF	TRBV7-6	TRBD1	TRBJ2-7	NA	14
TGTGCCAGCAGCCCCCTAGCGGCAAACTACGAGCAGTACTTC	CASSPLAANYEQYF	TRBV13	TRBD2	TRBJ2-7	NA	14